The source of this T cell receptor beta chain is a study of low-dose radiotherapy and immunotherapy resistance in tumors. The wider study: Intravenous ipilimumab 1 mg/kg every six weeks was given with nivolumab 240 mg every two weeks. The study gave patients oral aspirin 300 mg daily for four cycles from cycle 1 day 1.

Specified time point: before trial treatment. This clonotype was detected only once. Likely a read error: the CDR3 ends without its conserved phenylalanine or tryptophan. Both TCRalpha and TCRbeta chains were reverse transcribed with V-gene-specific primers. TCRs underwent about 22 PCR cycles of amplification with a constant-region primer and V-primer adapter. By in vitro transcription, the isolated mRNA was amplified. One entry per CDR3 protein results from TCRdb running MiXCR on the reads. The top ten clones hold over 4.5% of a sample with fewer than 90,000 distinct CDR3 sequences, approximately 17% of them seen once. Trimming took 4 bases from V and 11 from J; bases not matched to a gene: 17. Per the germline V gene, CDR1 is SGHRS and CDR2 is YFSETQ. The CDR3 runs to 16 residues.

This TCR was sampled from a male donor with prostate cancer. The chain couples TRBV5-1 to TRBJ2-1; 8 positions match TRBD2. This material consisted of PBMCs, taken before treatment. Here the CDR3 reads CASSPRTSWRAEQQFY. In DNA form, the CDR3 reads TGCGCCAGCAGCCCCCGGACTAGCTGGAGGGCCGAACAGCAGTTCTAC.